This TCR beta chain emerged from a study of CD8 T cells in ankylosing spondylitis (dated by TCRdb to about 2017). For context, the study as a whole: To find TCR variants linked to disease, the study profiled T cell receptor beta repertoires in ankylosing spondylitis patients and healthy donors. The whole study cohort included 95 to 130 healthy donors and under 30 ankylosing spondylitis patients. Peripheral blood samples were taken, and synovial fluid was additionally collected from ankylosing spondylitis patients. Study-wide conclusions, independent of this receptor: The disease-linked clones showed a CD8+ phenotype and occurred at relatively low frequencies in peripheral blood. Blood from ankylosing spondylitis patients appeared to be characterized by a TCR beta motif composed of about 8 highly homologous amino acid variants. The disease-linked clones were reported as significantly enriched in matched synovial fluid samples from ankylosing spondylitis patients. Some motif variants were previously reported in synovial fluid and blood of reactive arthritis patients, suggesting common disease-initiation mechanisms.

Reads for this sample came from an Illumina HiSeq 2500. Quantitative 5'-RACE with molecular barcodes was used to prepare TCR beta libraries. Concerning the study's data processing: A new computational method, built on a probabilistic model of VDJ rearrangement, was used to identify disease-linked TCR variants. Clones were called with MiXCR by TCRdb after fastp trimmed the public reads at Q25, and only in-frame beta chains were retained. For every CDR3 protein sequence, its rows merge into one entry that carries the most common genes and DNA. The V and J calls here are based on TCRdb, not the publication. Within this sample are nearly 350,000 distinct CDR3 sequences, with under 15% of them counted one time only. The ten biggest clones cover approximately 0.99% of the sample. This clonotype has a count of ten or more. The antigen it binds to is not known. It has no much larger one-base neighbor in the sample; base qualities were not kept.

Including the terminal cysteine and phenylalanine, the CDR3 comprises 13 residues. Kept here is only the CDR3 DNA, which spans 39 bases and is read in frame from base 1. V is clipped by 6 bases and J by 0 bases, and the sequence between their germline boundaries is 6 bases long. The TCR comes from a male donor with ankylosing spondylitis or in good health (not recorded which). The rearranged chain carries TRBV12-3 or TRBV12-4 and TRBJ1-3; the D gene is unclear. The sequenced sample was blood, either unsorted or a sorted T cell fraction (not recorded which). The CDR3 here reads CASSQNSGNTIYF. The bases are TGTGCCAGCAGCCAGAACTCTGGAAACACCATATATTTT.